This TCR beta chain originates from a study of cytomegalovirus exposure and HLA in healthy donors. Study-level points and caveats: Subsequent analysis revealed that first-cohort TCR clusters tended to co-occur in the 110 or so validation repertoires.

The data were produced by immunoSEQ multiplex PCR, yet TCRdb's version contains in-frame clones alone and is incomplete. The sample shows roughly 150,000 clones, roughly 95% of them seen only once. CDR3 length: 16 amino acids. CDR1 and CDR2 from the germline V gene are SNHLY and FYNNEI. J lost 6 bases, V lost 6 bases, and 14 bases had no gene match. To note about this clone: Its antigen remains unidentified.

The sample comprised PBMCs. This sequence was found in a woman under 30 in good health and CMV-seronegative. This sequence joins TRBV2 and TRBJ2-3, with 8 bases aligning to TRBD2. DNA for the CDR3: TGTGCCAGCAGCCCGGGACTAGTCGGAGTGGGCGATACGCAGTATTTT. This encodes CASSPGLVGVGDTQYF.